This paragraph reports one TCR beta chain. Its antigen remains unidentified. The data were obtained in a study of cytomegalovirus exposure and HLA in healthy donors. Turning to the study itself: The approximately 110 validation repertoires used the same platform as the 650 to 750 first-cohort repertoires, a later analysis reported. Study-level results: The tendency of first-cohort TCR clusters to co-occur in the roughly 110 validation repertoires was the finding of a later analysis.

Assay: immunoSEQ multiplex PCR; the TCRdb copy retains only in-frame clones and omits some. The sample has some 180,000 clones, roughly 86% seen once. There are 13 residues in the CDR3. Germline CDR1 SSHAT, CDR2 FNYEAQ (reference sequence). Trimming pared 5 bases from V and 4 bases from J, leaving 11 bases between. Among the roughly 120 subjects of the validation cohort, separate from the roughly 670-subject first cohort, were the donors. V and J are TRBV7-7 and TRBJ1-1, with TRBD1 as a possible D gene (5 bases). The material sequenced was PBMCs. This clonotype originated in a man in his thirties or forties in good health and CMV-seropositive. DNA of the CDR3: TGTGCCAGCAGCCCCCGGGACCTCACTGAAGCTTTCTTT. Translated, it gives CASSPRDLTEAFF.